One and the same sample provided the 21 T cell receptor beta chains below, sequenced in a study of human T cells and chemical hapten exposure. As for time point: patch test 3, about 24 weeks after DPC sensitization. Noted treatment: therapeutic diphenylcyclopropenone sensitization with weekly scalp DPC. TCRdb itself ran the RACE reads through MiXCR, one entry per CDR3 protein. The sample has about 190,000 distinct CDR3 sequences, 24% seen once. The sample in question was whole blood, obtained in connection with sensitization to the hapten diphenylcyclopropenone (DPC). These receptors came from a woman aged 40 to 50 with alopecia areata. Some clones in this sample may be carry-over from other donors' samples.

The sample holds many counts of this clonotype. This sequence joins TRBV4-3 and TRBJ2-5, with 8 bases lining up with TRBD2. Trimming took 3 bases from V and 1 from J; bases not matched to a gene: 4. CDR1 is LGHNA, CDR2 YSLEER, per germline. The CDR3 sequence is 15 residues long. The CDR3 protein is CASSQSGGVQETQYF. The CDR3 DNA is TGCGCCAGCAGCCAGAGCGGGGGCGTCCAAGAGACCCAGTACTTC.

This chain joins TRBV4-3 and TRBJ1-4; no definite D call. V dropped 1 base and J dropped 7 bases, with 10 bases sitting between them. Per germline, CDR1 LGHNA and CDR2 YSLEER. The length of the CDR3 is 14 residues. The CDR3: CASSQGGAFEKLFF. The CDR3 nucleotides are TGCGCCAGCAGCCAAGGTGGAGCGTTTGAAAAACTGTTTTTT.

The chain couples TRBV28 to TRBJ2-7; possibly TRBD1 for D (6 bases). Trimming pared 4 bases from V and 4 bases from J, leaving 14 bases between. Germline CDR1 is MDHEN and CDR2 is SYDVKM. The CDR3 is 14 residues long. CDR3 sequence: CASSSALTGYEQYF. DNA for the CDR3: TGTGCCAGCAGTTCCGCACTCACAGGGTACGAGCAGTACTTC. Drawing the rest from reference TRBV28 and TRBJ2-7, the complete variable domain is DVKVTQSSRYLVKRTGEKVFLECVQDMDHENMFWYRQDPGLGLRLIYFSYDVKMKEKGDIPEGYSVSREKKERFSLILESASTNQTSMYLCASSSALTGYEQYFGPGTRLTVT.

This clonotype was seen at least ten times. The chain employs TRBV9 and TRBJ2-3; 7 nucleotides line up with TRBD2. Trimming at V came to 2 bases and at J to 1 base, leaving 4 bases not matched to a gene. Germline CDR1 reads SGDLS; CDR2 reads YYNGEE. This CDR3 comprises 15 residues. CDR3 nucleotide sequence: TGTGCCAGCAGCGTGACTAGCAGCCGCACAGATACGCAGTATTTT. Residues: CASSVTSSRTDTQYF.

A word on this clonotype: This may come from a read error, since a much larger clone is one base off. The chain links TRBV27 to TRBJ1-5; D perhaps matches TRBD1 (5 bases). Trimming cost V 3 bases and J 7 bases, with 16 bases left between them. The CDR3 is 15 amino acids. Germline CDR1 and CDR2: MNHEY and SMNVEV (reference sequence). The CDR3 nucleotides are TGTGCCAGCAGTTTCGAGGGGCTGGGGAAACAGCCCCAGCATTTT. Translated, it gives CASSFEGLGKQPQHF.

The V call is TRBV28, the J call TRBJ2-3, with no clear D. The CDR3 contains 14 residues. V lost 2 bases and J 1 base, leaving 7 bases between the germline ends. Per the germline V gene, CDR1 is MDHEN and CDR2 is SYDVKM. The CDR3 here is CASSLGDRTDTQYF. The CDR3, as DNA: TGTGCCAGCAGTTTAGGCGACCGCACAGATACGCAGTATTTT.

V is TRBV5-1 and J is TRBJ2-3, with 9 bases lining up with TRBD2. The CDR3 is 17 amino acids. The V and J ends lost 0 bases and 1 base, in that order; junction bases with no gene match: 6. Germline values: CDR1 SGHRS, CDR2 YFSETQ. The DNA of the CDR3 is TGCGCCAGCAGCTTGGAAATAGCGGGAGCCCGCACAGATACGCAGTATTTT. Protein sequence: CASSLEIAGARTDTQYF.

In this sample, this clonotype turned up many times. The chain joins TRBV7-9 to TRBJ2-7; no firm D call. Between the trimmed V and J ends, which lost 2 bases and 6 bases, there was a span of 17 bases. The CDR3 covers 15 residues. From germline, CDR1 is SEHNR and CDR2 FQNEAQ (reference sequence). This chain's CDR3 is CASSLLVRFGPEQYF. DNA of the CDR3: TGTGCCAGCAGCTTACTCGTTAGGTTTGGTCCCGAGCAGTACTTC.

The CDR3 sequence: CASTSGRRNEQFF. CDR3 nucleotides: TGTGCCAGTACTAGCGGGAGGAGGAATGAGCAGTTCTTC. The gene calls are TRBV7-2 and TRBJ2-1; 12 nucleotides agree with TRBD2. Unmatched junction bases numbered 4, after V lost 9 bases and J lost 7 bases. Germline values: CDR1 SGHTA, CDR2 FQGNSA. The CDR3 spans 13 residues.

This clonotype was seen more than once but under ten times. The chain combines TRBV6-5 with TRBJ1-1; D not resolved. Germline lookup yields CDR1 MNHEY and CDR2 SVGAGI. The CDR3 runs to 15 residues. Trimming cost V 8 bases and J 4 bases, with 20 bases left between them. CDR3 nucleotides: TGTGCCAGCCAGAGGGTGAAGGGAATGGGCACTGAAGCTTTCTTT. Translating it yields CASQRVKGMGTEAFF.

This chain connects TRBV7-9 to TRBJ2-7; D is unclear. The CDR3 runs 16 residues. The germline CDR1 and CDR2 sequences are SEHNR and FQNEAQ (reference sequence). V gave up 1 base and J gave up 0 bases, with 13 bases separating them. CDR3 in amino acids: CASSLGASPVSYEQYF. Written as DNA, the CDR3 is TGTGCCAGCAGCTTAGGGGCGAGCCCGGTCTCCTACGAGCAGTACTTC. Full variable domain (remainder filled in from reference TRBV7-9 and TRBJ2-7): DTGVSQNPRHKITKRGQNVTFRCDPISEHNRLYWYRQTLGQGPEFLTYFQNEAQLEKSRLLSDRFSAERPKGSFSTLEIQRTEQGDSAMYLCASSLGASPVSYEQYFGPGTRLTVT.

The chain couples TRBV3-1 to TRBJ2-3; no clear D gene. CDR1 LGHDT and CDR2 YNNKEL come from the germline V gene (reference sequence). This CDR3 has 16 residues. Trimming cost V 0 bases and J 4 bases, with 14 bases left between them. CDR3 sequence: CASSQDLARMADTQYF. The CDR3 DNA sequence: TGTGCCAGCAGCCAAGATCTCGCAAGGATGGCAGATACGCAGTATTTT.

This clonotype was counted at least ten times. The V gene is TRBV6-1, the J gene TRBJ2-3; TRBD2 is a possible D gene (5 bases). Germline CDR1 and CDR2: MNHNS and SASEGT. Trimming shortened V by 0 bases and J by 2 bases, and 12 bases separated the two germline ends. The CDR3 totals 16 residues. CDR3 sequence reads: CASSEALAFHTDTQYF. The CDR3 nucleotides read TGTGCCAGCAGTGAAGCTCTAGCTTTCCACACAGATACGCAGTATTTT.

The V gene is TRBV20-1, the J gene TRBJ2-1; D remains unclear. The CDR3 covers 13 residues. Germline lookup yields CDR1 DFQATT and CDR2 SNEGSKA (reference sequence). V gave up 2 bases and J gave up 7 bases, with 12 bases separating them. The CDR3 spells CSARYLAVNEQFF. CDR3 nucleotides: TGCAGTGCTAGATATTTGGCGGTGAATGAGCAGTTCTTC.

This chain connects TRBV5-1 to TRBJ2-6, with D unresolved. With 0 bases removed from V and 0 bases from J, the gap between germline ends came to 10 bases. Germline loops: CDR1 SGHRS, CDR2 YFSETQ. This CDR3 comprises 17 residues. In nucleotides, the CDR3 is TGCGCCAGCAGCTTGGCACCCGGTAGCTCTGGGGCCAACGTCCTGACTTTC. Its protein is CASSLAPGSSGANVLTF.

Only a few counts were recorded for this clonotype. As DNA, the CDR3 is TGCAGTGCTAGCTCGGGACAGCATAATTCACCCCTCCACTTT. Translated: CSASSGQHNSPLHF. The chain recombines TRBV20-1 with TRBJ1-6; TRBD1 aligns across 7 bases. CDR1 and CDR2 (germline): DFQATT, SNEGSKA (reference sequence). The V gene end was trimmed by 3 bases and the J gene end by 5 bases; junction bases not matched to a gene: 4. The CDR3 consists of 14 residues.

This clonotype was counted a few times. This chain uses TRBV6-6 with TRBJ2-3; D perhaps matches TRBD2 (5 bases). This CDR3 is built from 13 residues. Germline CDR1 reads MNHNY; CDR2 reads SVGAGI (reference sequence). V lost 5 bases and J 5 bases, leaving 11 bases between the germline ends. The CDR3 bases are TGTGCCAGCAGTCCACCCGGAGGAGATACGCAGTATTTT. Encoded protein: CASSPPGGDTQYF.

There are a few counts of this clonotype. This chain uses TRBV7-2 with TRBJ2-3, with TRBD2 identical over 8 bases. Germline assignment: CDR1 SGHTA and CDR2 FQGNSA. V was clipped by 2 bases and J by 6 bases; unmatched bases: 7. The CDR3 has 15 residues. The CDR3 DNA reads TGTGCCAGCAGCTTAATTTACGGGGGGGCGGATACGCAGTATTTT. Protein: CASSLIYGGADTQYF.

V usage is TRBV5-1 and J usage is TRBJ2-5; D possibly corresponds to TRBD2 (5 bases). Trimming cost V 4 bases and J 2 bases, with 15 bases left between them. The CDR3 is 15 residues long. Germline assignment: CDR1 SGHRS and CDR2 YFSETQ. The CDR3 reads CASSTVAGDQETQYF. The CDR3, as DNA: TGCGCCAGCAGCACTGTAGCCGGGGATCAAGAGACCCAGTACTTC.

In this sample, this clonotype turned up a few times. V is TRBV11-3 and J is TRBJ2-1, with 9 bases identical to TRBD1. Per the germline V gene, CDR1 is SGHNT and CDR2 is YENEEA. After removal of 5 bases from V and 8 bases from J, the junction contained 7 bases not matched to a gene. The CDR3 extends over 14 amino acids. The CDR3 bases are TGTGCCAGCAGCACCGGGACAGGGTTCGATGAGCAGTTCTTC. This encodes CASSTGTGFDEQFF.

A few counts support this clonotype. V gene TRBV20-1 combines with J gene TRBJ1-1; no firm D call. V was trimmed by 6 bases and J by 5 bases, leaving 13 bases between them. This CDR3 is 12 amino acids long. CDR1 and CDR2 (germline): DFQATT, SNEGSKA (reference sequence). CDR3 nucleotide sequence: TGCAGTGCCCCGATACGGGTGACTGAAGCTTTCTTT. It is translated as CSAPIRVTEAFF.